Listed here are 21 T cell receptor beta chains from one sample, sequenced in a study of CD4 T cells in relation to SARS-CoV-2 and coronaviruses. The unexposed donors gave CD4+ T cells in about 2010-2019, prior to COVID-19. The protocol was immunoSEQ multiplex PCR, while the TCRdb copy is restricted to in-frame clones and leaves out a portion. In the table there are roughly 63,000 clones, about 94% of which are singletons. The sequenced sample was naive CD4+ T cells from PBMCs. The subset denotes: naive CD4+ T cells isolated by negative enrichment. The receptors derive from a human donor in good health.

V gene TRBV13 combines with J gene TRBJ2-3, with a possible D match to TRBD2 (6 bases). This CDR3 is 15 amino acids long. Germline V gene lookup returns CDR1 PRHDT and CDR2 FYEKMQ (reference sequence). V was pared by 6 bases and J by 0 bases, with 13 bases between. CDR3 DNA sequence: TGTGCCAGCAGGGAGGGGAGAACTAGCACAGATACGCAGTATTTT. Its translation: CASREGRTSTDTQYF.

CDR3 DNA: TGTGCCTGGAGTAATCGGGGTCGGGGGCCCAATCAGCCCCAGCATTTT. Protein product: CAWSNRGRGPNQPQHF. The chain recombines TRBV30 with TRBJ1-5, with a possible D match to TRBD1 (6 bases). Trimming stripped 2 bases from V and 3 bases from J, with 17 bases between. The CDR3 loop spans 16 amino acids. Per germline, CDR1 GTSNPN and CDR2 SVGIG (reference sequence). Together with reference TRBV30 and TRBJ1-5, the CDR3 gives the full variable domain: SQTIHQWPATLVQPVGSPLSLECTVEGTSNPNLYWYRQAAGRGLQLLFYSVGIGQISSEVPQNLSASRPQDRQFILSSKKLLLSDSGFYLCAWSNRGRGPNQPQHFGDGTRLSIL.

CDR3 residues: CASSQGVTSGRQSYNEQFF. In DNA form, the CDR3 reads TGTGCCAGCAGCCAAGGAGTGACTAGCGGGAGGCAATCCTACAATGAGCAGTTCTTC. This chain links TRBV3-1 (or the pseudogene TRBV3-2) with TRBJ2-1, with 13 bases lining up with TRBD2. Germline loops: CDR1 LGHDT, CDR2 YNNKEL (reference sequence). CDR3 size: 19 residues. V shed 1 base, J shed 1 base, and the junction held 7 bases outside the gene matches.

The V and J genes are TRBV19 and TRBJ2-6; TRBD1 might be the D (6 bases). The CDR3 runs to 16 residues. Germline V gives CDR1 LNHDA, CDR2 SQIVND (reference sequence). V was shortened by 4 bases and J by 4 bases, with 14 bases between the two germline ends. The CDR3 protein is CASSTTGQLGANVLTF. In DNA, the CDR3 is TGTGCCAGTAGTACGACCGGACAGTTAGGGGCCAACGTCCTGACTTTC.

The chain is built from TRBV9 and TRBJ2-7; D is uncertain. Trimming took off 0 bases at V and 3 bases at J, with 10 bases between the two ends. The CDR3 has 14 amino acids. CDR1 and CDR2 (germline): SGDLS, YYNGEE. CDR3 loop: CASSVALDNYEQYF. CDR3 DNA sequence: TGTGCCAGCAGCGTAGCTTTAGACAACTACGAGCAGTACTTC.

The rearrangement uses TRBV15 and TRBJ2-2; maybe TRBD2 (5 bases). Germline loops: CDR1 LNHNV, CDR2 YYDKDF (reference sequence). CDR3 length equals 16 residues. The V end lost 8 bases, the J end lost 5 bases, and 21 bases lay between the germline ends. DNA for the CDR3: TGTGCCACCTCGGGGATCGGAATGTTTCTAACCGGGGAGCTGTTTTTT. This translates into CATSGIGMFLTGELFF.

CDR3 in DNA: TGTGCCAGCAGCGCCGGGACCTCTGGGGCCAACGTCCTGACTTTC. Translating gives CASSAGTSGANVLTF. This chain uses TRBV9 with TRBJ2-6; D may correspond to TRBD1 or TRBD2 (5 bases each). CDR3 length: 15 residues. The germline V and J ends were trimmed by 3 bases and 0 bases, with 7 bases remaining between them. Germline CDR1 and CDR2: SGDLS and YYNGEE. The whole variable domain, remainder taken from reference TRBV9 and TRBJ2-6, is DSGVTQTPKHLITATGQRVTLRCSPRSGDLSVYWYQQSLDQGLQFLIQYYNGEERAKGNILERFSAQQFPDLHSELNLSSLELGDSALYFCASSAGTSGANVLTFGAGSRLTVL.

This chain links TRBV20-1 with TRBJ1-5, with D unresolved. The V end was cut by 3 bases, the J end by 2 bases, with 5 bases between. Germline V gene data show CDR1 as DFQATT and CDR2 as SNEGSKA (reference sequence). This CDR3 is built from 12 residues. CDR3 loop: CSASRGNQPQHF. The CDR3 DNA follows: TGCAGTGCTAGTCGTGGCAATCAGCCCCAGCATTTT.

The rearrangement uses TRBV24-1 and TRBJ2-3, with D possibly called TRBD1 or TRBD2 (5 bases each). The V end lost 9 bases, the J end lost 6 bases, and 15 bases lay between the germline ends. Germline lookup yields CDR1 KGHDR and CDR2 SFDVKD. This CDR3 is 13 amino acids long. CDR3 in DNA: TGTGCCACCCGGGACCCTTCACGGGATACGCAGTATTTT. Translated: CATRDPSRDTQYF.

The CDR3 here is CAISAPREGRNTEAFF. The CDR3 DNA is TGTGCCATCAGTGCGCCTCGGGAGGGGAGGAACACTGAAGCTTTCTTT. The chain uses TRBV10-3 and TRBJ1-1; D may be TRBD1 (5 bases). Germline CDR1 is ENHRY and CDR2 is SYGVKD. Deletions cut 4 bases from V and 1 base from J, with 16 bases between. The CDR3 totals 16 residues.

This chain connects TRBV7-8 to TRBJ2-3, with D possibly being TRBD2 (7 bases). The CDR3 covers 15 residues. V was pared by 5 bases and J by 5 bases, with 17 bases between. CDR1 and CDR2 (germline): SGHVS, FQNEAQ. CDR3 sequence (DNA): TGTGCCAGCAGCCCACACCAGGGGAGGGGAGATACGCAGTATTTT. Encoded protein: CASSPHQGRGDTQYF. Full variable domain (rest looked up from reference TRBV7-8 and TRBJ2-3): GAGVSQSPRYKVAKRGQDVALRCDPISGHVSLFWYQQALGQGPEFLTYFQNEAQLDKSGLPSDRFFAERPEGSVSTLKIQRTQQEDSAVYLCASSPHQGRGDTQYFGPGTRLTVL.

V and J are TRBV19 and TRBJ1-5; unclear D gene. CDR3 length equals 16 residues. Looked up from germline, CDR1 is LNHDA and CDR2 is SQIVND (reference sequence). Trimming stripped 3 bases from V and 4 bases from J, with 16 bases between. This CDR3 is CASSIGQVVMNQPQHF. CDR3 coding DNA: TGTGCCAGTAGTATCGGTCAGGTAGTAATGAATCAGCCCCAGCATTTT.

J is TRBJ2-7 and V is TRBV28, with no clear D. Germline lookup yields CDR1 MDHEN and CDR2 SYDVKM. V was shortened by 2 bases and J by 4 bases, with 6 bases between the two germline ends. The CDR3 spans 12 residues. CDR3 sequence (DNA): TGTGCCAGCAGTTTAAAGTCGTACGAGCAGTACTTC. Encoded protein: CASSLKSYEQYF.

This sequence joins TRBV6-5 and TRBJ2-7; TRBD1 matches 12 bases. Unmatched junction bases numbered 6, after V lost 4 bases and J lost 5 bases. The CDR3 totals 15 residues. Germline V lookup: CDR1 MNHEY, CDR2 SVGAGI. The CDR3, as DNA: TGTGCCAGCAGTTTGGGACAGGGGGCGCCTAACGAGCAGTACTTC. It specifies CASSLGQGAPNEQYF.

This clone came up once. J is TRBJ2-1 and V is TRBV4-1, with D tentatively TRBD2 (5 bases). The CDR3 sequence is 12 residues long. The germline V gene has CDR1 MGHRA and CDR2 YSYEKL. V lost 4 bases and J 8 bases, leaving 9 bases between the germline ends. CDR3 loop: CASSPTRDEQFF. CDR3 coding DNA: TGCGCCAGCAGCCCAACTAGAGATGAGCAGTTCTTC.

The chain carries TRBV10-2 and TRBJ2-3; the match to TRBD2 covers 9 bases. With V trimmed by 3 bases and J by 3 bases, 13 bases remained unmatched. This CDR3 region has 18 residues. Germline V gene data show CDR1 as WSHSY and CDR2 as SAAADI. The CDR3 is CASSDRAGGPSRTDTQYF. CDR3 DNA: TGCGCCAGCAGTGATCGGGCGGGAGGGCCCAGTCGGACAGATACGCAGTATTTT.

The gene calls are TRBV30 and TRBJ2-7, with D perhaps matching TRBD1 (6 bases). V was clipped by 0 bases and J by 3 bases, with 12 bases between them. The CDR3 is 14 amino acids. CDR1 GTSNPN and CDR2 SVGIG come from the germline V gene (reference sequence). The CDR3 DNA is TGTGCCTGGAGTGTAGACACCAGGGGCTACGAGCAGTACTTC. Residues: CAWSVDTRGYEQYF.

The chain is built from TRBV11-2 and TRBJ2-3; D could derive from TRBD1 or TRBD2 (5 bases each). Trimming took off 5 bases at V and 3 bases at J, with 12 bases between the two ends. The CDR3 is made up of 14 amino acids. The germline V gene encodes CDR1 SGHAT and CDR2 FQNNGV. CDR3 DNA sequence: TGTGCCAGCAGCACCCGTGGGGGTACAGATACGCAGTATTTT. Translating gives CASSTRGGTDTQYF.

The chain combines TRBV19 with TRBJ2-4; no firm D call. V lost 4 bases, J lost 10 bases, and 11 bases lay in between. This CDR3 spans 12 amino acids. Germline values: CDR1 LNHDA, CDR2 SQIVND (reference sequence). The CDR3 loop is CASSTPQRIQYF. The CDR3 DNA follows: TGTGCCAGTAGTACACCCCAGAGGATTCAGTACTTC.

In its sample, this clone was seen once. The rearrangement links TRBV2 to TRBJ1-2, with a possible D match to TRBD1 (5 bases). The CDR3 has 13 residues. CDR1 and CDR2 (germline): SNHLY, FYNNEI. Trimming removed 1 base at V and 7 bases at J, with 10 bases between. Written as DNA, the CDR3 is TGTGCCAGCAGTGAAGGGGGCGGACGTGGCTACACCTTC. The encoded protein is CASSEGGGRGYTF.

The chain has TRBV5-1 and TRBJ2-5; maybe TRBD1 (6 bases). Germline lookup yields CDR1 SGHRS and CDR2 YFSETQ. The CDR3 loop spans 14 amino acids. V was trimmed by 0 bases and J by 4 bases, leaving 10 bases between them. The CDR3 spells CASSLGTVGETQYF. CDR3 DNA sequence: TGCGCCAGCAGCTTGGGGACAGTGGGAGAGACCCAGTACTTC.